The text below deals with one T cell receptor beta chain. The sample comes from a study of sequential checkpoint blockade in melanoma. In the study overall: First-line arms were nivolumab then ipilimumab, or the reverse, randomized 1:1.

After removal of 3 bases from V and 2 bases from J, the junction contained 7 bases not matched to a gene. Per the germline V gene, CDR1 is MRHNA and CDR2 is SNTAGT. This CDR3 is built from 17 residues. Assay used: immunoSEQ multiplex PCR; TCRdb lists only in-frame clones, some missing. The sample consists of around 40,000 clones, about nine tenths of them appearing once. Treatment described: randomized to nivolumab then ipilimumab (arm A) or the reverse (arm B). The origin of this receptor is a human donor with melanoma. This chain connects TRBV6-4 to TRBJ2-1; 10 bases match TRBD1. The sample in question was CD8+ T cells sorted from blood (inferred from file names), obtained from a patient given nivolumab and ipilimumab in sequence. In nucleotides, the CDR3 is TGTGCCAGCAGTGAGTTTCCCGGACAGGGGGCCTACAATGAGCAGTTCTTC. It specifies CASSEFPGQGAYNEQFF.